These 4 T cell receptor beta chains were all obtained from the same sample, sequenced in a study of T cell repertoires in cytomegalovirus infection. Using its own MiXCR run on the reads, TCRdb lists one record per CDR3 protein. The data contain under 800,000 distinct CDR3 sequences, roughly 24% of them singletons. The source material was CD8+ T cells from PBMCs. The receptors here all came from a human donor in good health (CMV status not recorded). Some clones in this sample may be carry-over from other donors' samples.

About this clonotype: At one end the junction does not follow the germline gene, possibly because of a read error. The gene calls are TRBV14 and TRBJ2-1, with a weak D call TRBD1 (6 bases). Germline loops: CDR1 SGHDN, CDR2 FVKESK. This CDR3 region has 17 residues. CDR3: CASSTRRQNRENNVQFF. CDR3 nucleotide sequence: TGTGCCAGCAGCACCCGTCGACAGAACAGGGAGAACAATGTGCAGTTCTTC.

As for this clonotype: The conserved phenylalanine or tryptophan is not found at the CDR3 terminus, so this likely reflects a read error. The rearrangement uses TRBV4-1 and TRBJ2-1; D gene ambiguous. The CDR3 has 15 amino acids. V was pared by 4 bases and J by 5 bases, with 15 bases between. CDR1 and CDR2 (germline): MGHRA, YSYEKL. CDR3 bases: TGCGCCAGCAGCCCCTTCGTGGGCGGCCACAATGAGCAGTTCTCC. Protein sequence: CASSPFVGGHNEQFS.

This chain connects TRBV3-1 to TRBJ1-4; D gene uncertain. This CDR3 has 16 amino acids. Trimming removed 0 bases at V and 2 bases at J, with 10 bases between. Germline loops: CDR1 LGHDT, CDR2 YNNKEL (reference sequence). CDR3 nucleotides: TGTGCCAGCAGCCAAGATACAAGGCGCACTAATGAAAAACTGTTTTTT. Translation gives CASSQDTRRTNEKLFF. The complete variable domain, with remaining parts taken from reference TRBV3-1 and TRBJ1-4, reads DTAVSQTPKYLVTQMGNDKSIKCEQNLGHDTMYWYKQDSKKFLKIMFSYNNKELIINETVPNRFSPKSPDKAHLNLHINSLELGDSAVYFCASSQDTRRTNEKLFFGSGTQLSVL.

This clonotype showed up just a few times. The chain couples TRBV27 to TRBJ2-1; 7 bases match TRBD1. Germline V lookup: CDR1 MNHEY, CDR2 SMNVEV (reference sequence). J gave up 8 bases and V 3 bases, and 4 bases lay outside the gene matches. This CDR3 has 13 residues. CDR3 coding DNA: TGTGCCAGCAGTTTGTACAGGGGCCATGAGCAGTTCTTC. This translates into CASSLYRGHEQFF.